Given below is one TCR beta chain in context. Its antigen is not known. This CDR3 comprises 15 residues. V lost 1 base and J 1 base, leaving 7 bases between the germline ends. TCRdb re-called the reads with MiXCR, one entry per CDR3 protein. The table lists approximately 1,000,000 distinct CDR3 sequences, about 33% of them singletons. The data derive from a study of T cell repertoires in cytomegalovirus infection. The study, taken as a whole, reports: HLA-C-restricted CMV clonotypes gave the most frequent clonotype in two of eight donors.

The specimen comprised cultured CD8+ T cells from PBMCs, sampled from culture after CMV antigen stimulation. The chain uses TRBV12-3 or TRBV12-4 and TRBJ2-2; no reliable D call. This receptor was taken from a human donor in good health (CMV status not recorded). Some clones in this sample may be carry-over from other donors' samples. Here the CDR3 DNA reads TGTGCCAGCAGTTTAGTGAGCGAGAACACCGGGGAGCTGTTTTTT. Its protein product is CASSLVSENTGELFF.